Listed here is a single T cell receptor beta chain. The data stem from a study of CD8+ T cells in alopecia areata. Germline V CDR1 and CDR2: MNHEY, SVGAGI. The CDR3 sequence is 16 residues long. V gave up 2 bases and J gave up 6 bases; unmatched junction bases: 8. cDNA serving as the sequencing template came from extracted, reverse transcribed RNA. Libraries were prepared by immunoSEQ multiplex PCR; TCRdb keeps only in-frame clonotypes and omits some of them. The sample lists about 300,000 clones; 58% were seen once. Described treatment: oral pan-JAK inhibitor, 5-10 mg twice daily. The V and J genes are TRBV6-5 and TRBJ2-3; 10 nucleotides match TRBD1. This sequence was found in a human donor with alopecia areata. The sample was CD4+ T cells sorted from blood, taken at week 24, from a patient treated with tofacitinib. In DNA, the CDR3 is TGTGCCAGCAGTTACGTCAGGGACAGGGGTCCCGATACGCAGTATTTT. Protein product: CASSYVRDRGPDTQYF.